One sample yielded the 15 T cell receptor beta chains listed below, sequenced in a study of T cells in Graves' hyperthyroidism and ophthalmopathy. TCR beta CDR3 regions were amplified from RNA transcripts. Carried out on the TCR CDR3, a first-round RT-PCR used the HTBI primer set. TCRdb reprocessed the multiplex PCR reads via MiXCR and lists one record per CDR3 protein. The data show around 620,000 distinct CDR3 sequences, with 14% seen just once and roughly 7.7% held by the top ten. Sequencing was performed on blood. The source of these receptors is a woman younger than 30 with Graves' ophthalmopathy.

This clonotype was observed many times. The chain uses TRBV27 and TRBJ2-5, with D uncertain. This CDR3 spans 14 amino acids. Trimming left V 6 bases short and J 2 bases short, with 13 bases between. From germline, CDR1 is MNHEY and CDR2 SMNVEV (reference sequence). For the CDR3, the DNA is TGTGCCAGCAGATCCACCTGGGCGCAAGAGACCCAGTACTTC. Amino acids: CASRSTWAQETQYF.

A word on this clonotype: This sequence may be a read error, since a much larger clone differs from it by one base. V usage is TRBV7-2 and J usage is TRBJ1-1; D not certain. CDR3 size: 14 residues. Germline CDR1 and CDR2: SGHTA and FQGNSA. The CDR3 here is CASGFWRPNTEAFF. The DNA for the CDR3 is TGTGCCAGCGGCTTTTGGAGACCCAACACTGAAGCTTTCTTT.

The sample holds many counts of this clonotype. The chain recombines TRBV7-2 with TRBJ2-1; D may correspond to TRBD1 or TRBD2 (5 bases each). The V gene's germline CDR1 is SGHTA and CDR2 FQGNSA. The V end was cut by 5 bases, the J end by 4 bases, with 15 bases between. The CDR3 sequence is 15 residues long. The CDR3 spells CASSLAWGIYNEQFF. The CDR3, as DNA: TGTGCCAGCAGCCTCGCTTGGGGGATTTACAATGAGCAGTTCTTC.

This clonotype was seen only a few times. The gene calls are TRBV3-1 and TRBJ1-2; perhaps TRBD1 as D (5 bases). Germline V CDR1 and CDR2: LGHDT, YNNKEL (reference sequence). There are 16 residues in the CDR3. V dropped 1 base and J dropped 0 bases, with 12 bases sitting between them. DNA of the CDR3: TGTGCCAGCAGCCAAGTTCGTGGGGCTTCTAACTATGGCTACACCTTC. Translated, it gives CASSQVRGASNYGYTF.

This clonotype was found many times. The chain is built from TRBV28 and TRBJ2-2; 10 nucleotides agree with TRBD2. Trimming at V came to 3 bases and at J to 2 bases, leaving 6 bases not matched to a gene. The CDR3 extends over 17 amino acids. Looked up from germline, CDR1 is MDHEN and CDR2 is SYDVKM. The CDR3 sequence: CASSFPSGSLNTGELFF. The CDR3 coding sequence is TGTGCCAGCAGTTTCCCTAGCGGGAGCCTCAACACCGGGGAGCTGTTTTTT.

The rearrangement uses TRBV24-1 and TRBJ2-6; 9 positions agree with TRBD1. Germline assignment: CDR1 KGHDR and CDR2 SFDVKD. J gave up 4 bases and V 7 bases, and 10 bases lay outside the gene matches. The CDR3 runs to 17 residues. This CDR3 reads CATSPGQGALGANVLTF. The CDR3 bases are TGTGCCACCAGCCCGGGACAGGGAGCTCTGGGGGCCAACGTCCTGACTTTC.

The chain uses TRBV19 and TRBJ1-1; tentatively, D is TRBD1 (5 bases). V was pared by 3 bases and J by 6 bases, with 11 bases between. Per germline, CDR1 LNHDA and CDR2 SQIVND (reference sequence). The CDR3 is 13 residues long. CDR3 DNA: TGTGCCAGTAGTATCCTTGGGGCCGCTGAAGCTTTCTTT. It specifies CASSILGAAEAFF.

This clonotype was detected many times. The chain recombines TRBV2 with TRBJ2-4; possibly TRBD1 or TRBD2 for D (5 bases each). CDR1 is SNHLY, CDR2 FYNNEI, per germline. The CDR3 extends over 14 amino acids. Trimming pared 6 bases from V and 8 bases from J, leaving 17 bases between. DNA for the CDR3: TGTGCCAGCAGCCGTACGGGACCAGGAGACATTCAGTACTTC. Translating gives CASSRTGPGDIQYF.

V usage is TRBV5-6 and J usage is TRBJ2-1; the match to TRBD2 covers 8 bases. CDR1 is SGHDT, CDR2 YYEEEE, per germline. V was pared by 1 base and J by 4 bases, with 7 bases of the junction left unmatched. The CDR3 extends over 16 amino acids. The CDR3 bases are TGTGCCAGCAGCTTGCGGGTACTAGCGGATTACAATGAGCAGTTCTTC. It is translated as CASSLRVLADYNEQFF.

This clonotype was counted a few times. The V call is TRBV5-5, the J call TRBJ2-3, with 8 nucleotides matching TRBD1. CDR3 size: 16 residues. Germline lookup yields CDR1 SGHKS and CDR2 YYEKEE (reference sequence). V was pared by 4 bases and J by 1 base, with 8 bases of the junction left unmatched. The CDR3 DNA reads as TGTGCCAGCAGCCCATGGACAGGGCCGGGCACAGATACGCAGTATTTT. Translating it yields CASSPWTGPGTDTQYF.

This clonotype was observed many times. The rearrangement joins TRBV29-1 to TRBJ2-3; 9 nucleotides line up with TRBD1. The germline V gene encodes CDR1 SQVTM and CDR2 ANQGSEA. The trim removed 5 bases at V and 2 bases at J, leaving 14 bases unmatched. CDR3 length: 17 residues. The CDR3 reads CSVQGELGQGVTDTQYF. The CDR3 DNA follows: TGCAGCGTTCAGGGGGAGTTGGGACAGGGAGTCACAGATACGCAGTATTTT.

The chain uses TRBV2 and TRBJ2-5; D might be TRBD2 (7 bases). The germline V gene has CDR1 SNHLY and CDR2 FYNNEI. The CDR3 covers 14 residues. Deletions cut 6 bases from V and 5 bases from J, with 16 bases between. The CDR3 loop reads CASSLSGTRETQYF. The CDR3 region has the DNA TGTGCCAGCAGCCTCAGCGGGACAAGGGAGACCCAGTACTTC.

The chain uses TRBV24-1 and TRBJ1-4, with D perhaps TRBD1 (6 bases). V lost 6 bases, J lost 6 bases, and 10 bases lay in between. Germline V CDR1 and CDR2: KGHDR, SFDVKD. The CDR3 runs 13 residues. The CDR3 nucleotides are TGTGCCACCAGTCCAGGGGATGATGAAAAACTGTTTTTT. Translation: CATSPGDDEKLFF.

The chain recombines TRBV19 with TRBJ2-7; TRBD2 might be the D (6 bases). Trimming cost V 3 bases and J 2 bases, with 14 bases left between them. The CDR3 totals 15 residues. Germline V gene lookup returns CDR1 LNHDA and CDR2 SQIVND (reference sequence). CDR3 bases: TGTGCCAGTAGTATCGGGAGTGGGGGGACCTACGAGCAGTACTTC. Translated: CASSIGSGGTYEQYF.

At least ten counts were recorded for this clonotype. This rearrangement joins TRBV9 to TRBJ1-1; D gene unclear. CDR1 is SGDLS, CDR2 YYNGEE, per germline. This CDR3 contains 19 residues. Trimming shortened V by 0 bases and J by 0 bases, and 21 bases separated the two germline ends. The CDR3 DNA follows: TGTGCCAGCAGCGTAGCTCCTTTCCGGGTAGAAGCCTTGAACACTGAAGCTTTCTTT. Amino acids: CASSVAPFRVEALNTEAFF.